This paragraph covers one TCR beta chain sequence. This clone's antigen is unknown. Base qualities are not provided; no much larger clone lies one nucleotide away. Reading from cysteine to phenylalanine, the CDR3 counts 16 amino acids. The entry retains the CDR3 DNA only, 48 bases that are in frame from base 1. A distance of 18 bases separates the germline ends of V and J, which lose 3 bases and 3 bases respectively. CDR1 is given as MDHEN and CDR2 as SYDVKM, both from the germline V gene. This sample was included in a study of cytomegalovirus exposure and HLA in healthy donors (dated by TCRdb to 2015 to 2018). Study-wide context: In an earlier analysis of about 560 of the donors, 250 to 350 Gb of sequence data and 117 million unique TCR beta sequences from roughly 200 million T cells were reported. The aim of the study was to test whether cataloging public T cell receptors could identify signatures of past pathogen exposure. Because of strong linkage in the cohort, roughly five DR-DQ haplotypes were treated as single units for association and clustering. Every discovery cohort repertoire had been produced on one sequencing platform. The genetic ancestry cluster associated with self-reported Caucasian donors included about four fifths of the 398 genotyped donors. A separate validation cohort of roughly 130 different subjects was used in addition to the roughly 670-subject first cohort. Both class I and class II loci were covered by HLA typing, at four-digit resolution. An earlier analysis of several hundred of the donors applied high-throughput TCR beta sequencing to assess whether each TCR beta V gene segment acted as functional or pseudogenic. Across approximately 420 genotyped donors of the cohort, an average of approximately 220,000 unique TCR beta nucleotide sequences per donor were sequenced, and 15% to 20% of those sequences were non-productive. Using immunosequencing, the study profiled T cell repertoires from 640 or so subjects and related those repertoires to cytomegalovirus serostatus. Genome-wide SNP genotypes for about 65% of the 666 donors were used in a later genetic analysis, which treated that subset as a discovery cohort. Alongside the repertoire data, information on donor age, sex, ethnicity and CMV serostatus was compiled. Typing coverage varied by locus: roughly 629-640 donors for A, B, C, DRB1 and DQB1; some 520 for DQA1; about 570 for DPA1; approximately 450 for DPB1. To study patterns of TCR occurrence, a later analysis re-analyzed previously published TCR beta repertoires from around 700 donors and added high-resolution HLA genotyping. To predict cytomegalovirus infection status, the study brought together high-throughput TCR immunosequencing, statistical association of individual TCRs with disease status, and machine learning. The later analysis used no new phenotypic data to find candidate immune exposures, relying instead on TCR beta sequences and their occurrence across donors. An early release that covered some 630 HLA-typed donors contained approximately 300 gigabases of sequencing data and 85 million to 100 million unique TCR sequences.

In total, just over 650 healthy bone marrow donors made up the cohort. All cohort members were sampled while nominally healthy, although unrecorded immune exposures were likely present. The donor was CMV seronegative and was included in the group of a few hundred seronegative cohort members. A peripheral blood sample was provided by each donor, and peripheral blood mononuclear cells were used for TCR beta sequencing. Genomic DNA was extracted from the blood cell samples with the Qiagen DNeasy Blood Extraction Kit. General findings and caveats noted by the study authors: For the cohort, immune exposure information was limited to CMV serostatus. Most TCR sequences were observed very rarely across donors, whereas some public TCRs were present in many individuals. In a later analysis, TCR association rates were found to vary across HLA loci, with the most associated TCRs seen for DRB1 alleles and the fewest for HLA-C alleles. According to a later analysis, parvovirus B19, influenza, CMV and Epstein-Barr virus appeared linked to several top co-occurrence clusters. The study gave a list of roughly 150 TCR beta chains associated with cytomegalovirus. The classifier was reported to diagnose cytomegalovirus status with high specificity and sensitivity in both the original cohort and the validation cohort. Sequencing depth was assumed to be roughly uniform across donors in the presence/absence analyses, though that assumption may not hold. When HLA alleles, especially DR and DQ, strongly co-occurred, attributing TCR associations to individual alleles was difficult. A further reported finding was that TCR beta sequences accurately predicted the HLA-A and HLA-B alleles for most subjects in the first cohort. Compared with the roughly 700-donor mean, donors in an Asian-associated ancestry cluster had fewer N-insertions in productive TCRs, according to a later genetic analysis. Compared with equally common non-associated chains, HLA-associated TCR beta chains in a later analysis were more clonally expanded and had lower generation probabilities. Three of the identified cytomegalovirus-associated TCR beta chains were confirmed in vitro to be specific for cytomegalovirus antigens. Some IMGT-functional V segments, including TRBV6-2 and TRBV6-3, could not be distinguished by the 87-base-pair reads and were therefore excluded. Roughly 15 rarely observed V segments, including chromosome 9 orphons, were excluded from the earlier analysis of several hundred of the donors because counts were too low. A cluster of highly shared sequence variants was judged likely to represent a technical artifact of the sequencing pipeline. Most CMV-associated TCR beta chains appeared to be HLA-restricted in a later analysis, and the HLA associations seemed to be driven largely by CMV exposure. This cohort had only TCR beta chains sequenced, and the lack of alpha or paired-chain data limited which features could be detected. According to the authors, the approach could potentially be generalized to other disease states and immunological phenotypes. Linkage disequilibrium might explain the correlated functional status among segregating V segments, but an unknown experimental factor could not be ruled out. Specific HLA alleles were associated with 16,951 TCR beta sequences at a false discovery rate of 0.05 in a later analysis. V-gene and J-gene trimming of TCR beta chains was associated with a missense DCLRE1C variant in a later genetic analysis, and the association was replicated in an independent cohort. In an earlier analysis of more than 450 of the donors, most TCR beta V segments were observed in productive rearrangements about 87% or about 30% of the time, broadly matching IMGT annotations. Because HLA typing was unavailable for some donors at each locus, only the typed subset was used in association tests.

Library creation used the immunoSEQ multiplex PCR assay. The multiplex PCR relied on a mix of 60 forward primers for TCR Vbeta segments and 13 reverse primers for TCR Jbeta segments. A multiplex PCR assay on genomic DNA amplified the CDR3 region of rearranged TCR beta genes. Amplified TCR beta libraries were sequenced as 87-base-pair reads on the Illumina HiSeq System. The authors processed their data as follows. A later analysis counted approximately 84 million unique TCR beta chains across the 666 repertoires, and 9.5 million to 11 million of these chains were shared by at least two donors. To remove PCR and sequencing errors, raw reads were error-corrected and collapsed into unique sequences using a nearest-neighbor algorithm that merged closely related sequences. Alignment of CDR3 sequences to IMGT reference sequences was used to assign V, D and J gene segments. For a sequence to be retained, at least a six-nucleotide match to both a V gene segment and a J gene segment was required. Rearrangements were classified as productive when the CDR3 lacked stop codons and remained in frame with V and J, and all other rearrangements were classified as non-productive. CDR3 was defined according to IMGT convention as the region running from the second conserved V-encoded cysteine to the conserved J-encoded phenylalanine. The earlier analysis of roughly 590 of the donors excluded sequences that lacked an unambiguous match to a single V gene segment. In an earlier analysis of around 590 of the donors, a V segment was called functional when productive rearrangements were above 56.7%, and segregating when the standard deviation between donors exceeded 5%. A statistical classification framework was developed to diagnose cytomegalovirus status using the catalog of TCR beta chain sequences. A later analysis assigned V and J genes by comparing TCR nucleotide sequences with IMGT/GENE-DB human TR gene sequences. Using the TCRdist pipeline, a later analysis assigned CDR3 sequences along with most-parsimonious VDJ recombination scenarios. A later analysis defined each TCR beta chain by its CDR3 amino acid sequence plus V-gene family, and excluded reads lacking a unique V-gene family. A later analysis removed 592 highly shared, low-generation-probability nucleotide sequences to deal with suspected cross-contamination and a sequencing artifact. In a later analysis, a clonal expansion index was calculated for each public chain from normalized within-repertoire ranks of inferred template counts. In a later analysis, generation probabilities were computed with a VDJ recombination model fitted to out-of-frame rearrangements, and the resulting probabilities were checked against IGoR. A later analysis scored TCR-TCR, TCR-HLA and TCR-CMV co-occurrence with hypergeometric tests, applying a repertoire-size bias correction to TCR pairs. In a later analysis, false discovery rates were estimated by permuting HLA or CMV assignments 20 times. A later analysis grouped co-occurring TCRs with DBSCAN, adding TCRdist sequence similarity when clustering within HLA-allele-positive subsets. Repertoires with fewer than 30,000 or more than 120,000 public chains, plus five repertoires with anomalous nucleotide sharing, were excluded from co-occurrence clustering. Sourced from immuneACCESS, this table was stored by TCRdb with only in-frame sequences that have V and J called. A share of the clones is absent; for the studies checked, an unresolved V gene accounts for under half, and the remainder has no known explanation. For V, J and clone size, that table is used; D and trimming come from the DNA. The sample records more than 110,000 clones, around 75% of which are singletons. 1.5% to 2% of the sample lies in the top ten.

The material sequenced was PBMCs. This TCR derives from a woman aged 25 to 39 in good health and CMV-seronegative. The sequence joins TRBV28 to TRBJ2-7; the D gene remains uncertain. The CDR3 sequence is CASSFSQSRPIYEQYF. The DNA sequence is as follows: TGTGCCAGCAGTTTTTCCCAGTCCCGTCCCATCTACGAGCAGTACTTC. Joined to the reference TRBV28 and TRBJ2-7 proteins, this CDR3 gives the full variable domain: DVKVTQSSRYLVKRTGEKVFLECVQDMDHENMFWYRQDPGLGLRLIYFSYDVKMKEKGDIPEGYSVSREKKERFSLILESASTNQTSMYLCASSFSQSRPIYEQYFGPGTRLTVT.